This T cell receptor beta chain stems from a study of blood T cell repertoires in COVID-19. About the research overall: Collection of acute and convalescent COVID-19 samples took place in the United States, Italy and Spain. T cells, B-cell-depleted T cells, or PBMCs supplied cDNA or gDNA.

Original processing methods: Reference gene primer amplification yielded estimated nucleated cell counts. TCRdb's copy holds only in-frame clones and misses some; the assay was immunoSEQ multiplex PCR. Clonal size and the V and J genes are those of that table, whereas D and trimming came from the DNA. The sample holds about 310,000 clones, around 87% seen once. What was sequenced was PBMCs or T cells enriched from blood (not recorded which). This TCR derives from a woman between 18 and 30 years old with acute COVID-19.

CDR3 bases: TGTGCCAGCAGTTTGGCGGGACAGGGGAACGAGCAGTACTTC. Its translation: CASSLAGQGNEQYF. This sequence joins TRBV27 and TRBJ2-7, with 10 bases lining up with TRBD1. The CDR3 contains 14 residues. The ends lost 3 bases at V and 5 bases at J; junction bases unmatched: 4. Germline V gene data show CDR1 as MNHEY and CDR2 as SMNVEV (reference sequence).